The 4 T cell receptor beta chains presented below share a single source sample, sequenced in a study of blood T cell repertoires in COVID-19. The protocol was immunoSEQ multiplex PCR, while the TCRdb copy is restricted to in-frame clones and leaves out a portion. The top ten clones hold 10% of a sample with a few hundred thousand clones, roughly 89% of them seen once. The sample taken for sequencing was PBMCs or T cells enriched from blood (not recorded which). Receptors were obtained from a man aged 18 to 35 with acute COVID-19.

V is TRBV4-1 and J is TRBJ2-1; D is ambiguous. V shed 1 base and J shed 0 bases, with 13 bases lying between them. CDR3 length: 17 residues. Germline CDR1 MGHRA, CDR2 YSYEKL. As DNA, the CDR3 is TGCGCCAGCAGCCAAGTTGCGCGAATAAGCTCCTACAATGAGCAGTTCTTC. It is translated as CASSQVARISSYNEQFF.

The genes are TRBV5-1 and TRBJ2-1; a possible D gene is TRBD2 (5 bases). Germline V gene lookup returns CDR1 SGHRS and CDR2 YFSETQ. The V and J ends lost 2 bases and 6 bases respectively, with 15 bases between them. This CDR3 is built from 15 residues. The CDR3 is CASSLTVGSGNEQFF. CDR3 DNA: TGCGCCAGCAGCTTAACCGTCGGAAGCGGCAATGAGCAGTTCTTC. Based on the CDR3 plus reference TRBV5-1 and TRBJ2-1, the full variable domain is KAGVTQTPRYLIKTRGQQVTLSCSPISGHRSVSWYQQTPGQGLQFLFEYFSETQRNKGNFPGRFSGRQFSNSRSEMNVSTLELGDSALYLCASSLTVGSGNEQFFGPGTRLTVL.

The chain combines TRBV5-6 with TRBJ1-6; TRBD1 matches at 8 bases. With V trimmed by 0 bases and J by 7 bases, 6 bases remained unmatched. Germline V gene data show CDR1 as SGHDT and CDR2 as YYEEEE. There are 16 residues in the CDR3. The CDR3 spells CASSLGQGATNSPLHF. CDR3 sequence (DNA): TGTGCCAGCAGCTTGGGGCAGGGGGCTACCAATTCACCCCTCCACTTT.

A single count supports this clone. V usage is TRBV30 and J usage is TRBJ1-2; a weak D match, TRBD1 (6 bases). With 0 bases removed from V and 4 bases from J, the gap between germline ends came to 18 bases. Germline lookup yields CDR1 GTSNPN and CDR2 SVGIG (reference sequence). This CDR3 has 16 amino acids. CDR3 protein: CAWSVGGSRPIYGYTF. In nucleotides, the CDR3 is TGTGCCTGGAGTGTAGGGGGATCCCGTCCCATCTATGGCTACACCTTC.